The clone carrying this T cell receptor (beta chain) was counted between two and nine times. Its antigen is unknown. V was shortened by 4 bases and J by 7 bases, with 21 bases between the two germline ends. Germline CDR1 is SGHTS and CDR2 is YDEGEE. CDR3 length: 16 amino acids. Sequenced by immunoSEQ multiplex PCR; TCRdb stores in-frame clones only, minus some. The repertoire consists of roughly 12,000 clones, with more than 75% occurring once and the leading ten covering over 4.5%. These data come from a study of a mutant IDH1 vaccine in newly diagnosed glioma. Across the whole study: The study gave patients eight vaccinations in weeks 1, 3, 5, 7, 11, 15, 19, 23. Once 4-6 weeks had passed after radiotherapy alone, vaccination started, or it started with temozolomide cycles.

The time point denotes: week 5, during vaccination. Each dose of the vaccine consisted of 300 ug of mutant IDH1 20-mer peptide, with topical imiquimod. The sequence was obtained from a woman aged 35 to 49 with glioma. Some clones in this sample may be carry-over from other donors' samples. The material sequenced was PBMCs, taken from a glioma patient whose treatment included an IDH1 peptide vaccine. The chain carries TRBV5-8 and TRBJ2-1, with D possibly matching TRBD2 (7 bases). In nucleotides, the CDR3 is TGTGCCAGCAGCCCCCAGGCGGGAGAGGACAGAAATGAGCAGTTCTTC. This codes for CASSPQAGEDRNEQFF.